These T cell receptor beta chains were read from a single sample in a study of T cell changes during pregnancy in multiple sclerosis. Assay used: immunoSEQ multiplex PCR; TCRdb lists only in-frame clones, some missing. Among about 81,000 clones listed, about 94% were seen once. Sequences were derived from peripheral blood, sampled in the third trimester of pregnancy. The receptors come from a female donor with multiple sclerosis, enrolled in a pregnancy study. The CDR3 runs from the conserved cysteine through the conserved F or W. Fields, in order: V gene, J gene, D gene, clone size, CDR3 protein, CDR3 DNA. The D gene is left open where the match is weak. Expanded clones get a size class; other rows say once, few or many, or leave the size out.

>TRBV28|TRBJ2-4|NA|NA
CASSFGGALAKNIQYF
TGTGCCAGCAGTTTTGGTGGGGCCCTAGCCAAAAACATTCAGTACTTC
>TRBV4-1|TRBJ2-4|NA|NA
CASSQERFGSIQYF
TGCGCCAGCAGCCAAGAGAGGTTCGGGAGCATTCAGTACTTC
>TRBV5-6|TRBJ2-3|TRBD2|NA
CASSLGVSGGGGTQYF
TGTGCCAGCAGCTTGGGAGTAAGCGGGGGAGGCGGGACGCAGTATTTT
>TRBV27|TRBJ1-3|NA|NA
CASSSGLGNTIYF
TGTGCCAGCAGTTCAGGTCTCGGAAACACCATATATTTT
>TRBV6-1|TRBJ1-6|NA|NA
CASSEGRGGASPLHF
TGTGCCAGCAGTGAAGGACGAGGGGGGGCTTCACCCCTCCACTTT
>TRBV25-1|TRBJ2-3|NA|NA
CASRYSTDTQYF
TGTGCCAGCAGGTATAGCACAGATACGCAGTATTTT
>TRBV7-9|TRBJ2-5|NA|once
CASNLGETQYF
TGTGCCAGCAACCTCGGGGAGACCCAGTACTTC
>TRBV2|TRBJ1-2|NA|NA
CASSQQGGYGYTF
TGTGCCAGCAGCCAGCAAGGGGGCTATGGCTACACCTTC
>TRBV9|TRBJ2-4|TRBD1|NA
CASSVEGVGGDSNIQYF
TGTGCCAGCAGCGTAGAAGGAGTAGGTGGGGACAGCAACATTCAGTACTTC
>TRBV4-1|TRBJ2-1|TRBD1|NA
CASSQARDSYNEQFF
TGCGCCAGCAGCCAAGCGAGGGACAGCTACAATGAGCAGTTCTTC
>TRBV29-1|TRBJ1-2|TRBD1|NA
CSVLPMDRGVDYGYTF
TGCAGCGTTCTTCCAATGGACAGGGGCGTGGACTATGGCTACACCTTC
>TRBV11-2|TRBJ1-1|TRBD1|medium-sized
CASSSWTGRTEAFF
TGTGCCAGCAGCTCGTGGACAGGTCGGACTGAAGCTTTCTTT